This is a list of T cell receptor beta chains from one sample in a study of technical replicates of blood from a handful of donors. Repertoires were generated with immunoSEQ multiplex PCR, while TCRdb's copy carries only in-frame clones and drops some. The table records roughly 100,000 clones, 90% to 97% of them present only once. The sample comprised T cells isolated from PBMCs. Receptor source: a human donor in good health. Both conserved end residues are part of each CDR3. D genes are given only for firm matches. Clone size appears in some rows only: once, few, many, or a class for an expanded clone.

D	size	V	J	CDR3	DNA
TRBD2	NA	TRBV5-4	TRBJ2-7	CASSYSGSGYEQYF	TGTGCCAGCAGCTATAGCGGGAGTGGTTACGAGCAGTACTTC
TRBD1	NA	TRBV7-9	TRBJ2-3	CASSSGTGRTDTQYF	TGTGCCAGCAGCTCCGGGACAGGGAGGACAGATACGCAGTATTTT
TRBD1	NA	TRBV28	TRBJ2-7	CASSFPGQGSYEQYF	TGTGCCAGCAGTTTCCCCGGACAGGGTAGCTACGAGCAGTACTTC
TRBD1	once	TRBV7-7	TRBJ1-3	CASSLGRGPGNTIYF	TGTGCCAGCAGCTTAGGCAGGGGGCCAGGAAACACCATATATTTT
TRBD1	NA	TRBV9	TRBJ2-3	CASSVGILGDRGTDTQYF	TGTGCCAGCAGCGTAGGGATTCTAGGGGACAGAGGCACAGATACGCAGTATTTT
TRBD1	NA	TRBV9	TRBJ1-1	CASSATGDTEAFF	TGTGCCAGCAGCGCGACAGGGGACACTGAAGCTTTCTTT
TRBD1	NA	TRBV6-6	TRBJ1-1	CASSYSRTGGASFF	TGTGCCAGCAGTTACTCGAGAACAGGGGGCGCATCTTTCTTT
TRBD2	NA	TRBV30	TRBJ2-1	CAWSPGGNEQFF	TGTGCCTGGAGCCCCGGGGGGAATGAGCAGTTCTTC
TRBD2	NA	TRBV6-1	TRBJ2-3	CASRDSGRAEDTQYF	TGTGCCAGCAGGGATAGCGGGAGGGCGGAAGATACGCAGTATTTT
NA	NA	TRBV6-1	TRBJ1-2	CASSEVMARAYGYTF	TGTGCCAGCAGTGAAGTTATGGCCAGGGCCTATGGCTACACCTTC
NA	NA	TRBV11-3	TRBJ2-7	CASSLFNGDSYEQYF	TGTGCCAGCAGCTTATTTAACGGGGACTCCTACGAGCAGTACTTC
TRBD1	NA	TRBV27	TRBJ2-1	CATIGVGQGVYNEQFF	TGTGCCACCATAGGGGTGGGACAGGGTGTCTACAATGAGCAGTTCTTC
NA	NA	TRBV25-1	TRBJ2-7	CASSSSGPEQYF	TGTGCCAGCAGTTCCAGCGGGCCTGAGCAGTACTTC
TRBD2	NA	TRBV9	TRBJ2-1	CASGLAGAGEQFF	TGTGCCAGTGGACTAGCGGGAGCAGGTGAGCAGTTCTTC
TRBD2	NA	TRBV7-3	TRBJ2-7	CASSWGGSTYEQYF	TGTGCCAGCAGCTGGGGAGGGTCTACTTACGAGCAGTACTTC
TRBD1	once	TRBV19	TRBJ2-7	CASSNERTGSYEQYF	TGTGCCAGTAGTAATGAGCGGACAGGTTCCTACGAGCAGTACTTC
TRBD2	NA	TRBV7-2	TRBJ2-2	CASSFLAGDGELFF	TGTGCCAGCAGCTTTCTAGCGGGAGACGGGGAGCTGTTTTTT
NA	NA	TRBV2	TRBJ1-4	CASSEGAEKLFF	TGTGCCAGCAGTGAGGGGGCTGAAAAACTGTTTTTT
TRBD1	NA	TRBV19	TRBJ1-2	CASSFRGDGYTF	TGTGCCAGTAGTTTCAGGGGGGATGGCTACACCTTC
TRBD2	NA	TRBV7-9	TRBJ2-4	CASSRLTSAMNIQYF	TGTGCCAGCAGCCGCCTTACTAGCGCTATGAACATTCAGTACTTC
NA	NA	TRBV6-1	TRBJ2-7	CASSGTWRAYEQYF	TGTGCCAGCAGTGGCACATGGAGAGCCTACGAGCAGTACTTC
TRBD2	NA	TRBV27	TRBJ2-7	CASSLSGILYEQYF	TGTGCCAGCAGCCTTAGCGGGATTCTCTACGAGCAGTACTTC
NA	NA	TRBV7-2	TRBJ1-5	CASSLYTQNQPQHF	TGTGCCAGCAGCTTATATACACAAAATCAGCCCCAGCATTTT
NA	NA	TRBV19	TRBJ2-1	CASSMVSRNEQFF	TGTGCCAGTAGTATGGTTAGCCGCAATGAGCAGTTCTTC
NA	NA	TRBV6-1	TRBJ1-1	CASSESRVTQAFF	TGTGCCAGCAGTGAGTCCAGGGTGACTCAGGCTTTCTTT
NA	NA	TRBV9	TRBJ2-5	CASSVAGNRARSQETQYF	TGTGCCAGCAGCGTAGCGGGGAACAGGGCCCGATCTCAAGAGACCCAGTACTTC
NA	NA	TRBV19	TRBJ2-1	CASSIREEQFF	TGTGCCAGTAGTATCCGGGAAGAGCAGTTCTTC
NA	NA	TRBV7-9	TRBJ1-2	CASRWAGVGGYTF	TGTGCCAGCAGGTGGGCGGGGGTCGGAGGCTACACCTTC
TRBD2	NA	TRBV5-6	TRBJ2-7	CASSSGLAGQYF	TGTGCCAGCAGCTCCGGACTAGCGGGGCAGTACTTC
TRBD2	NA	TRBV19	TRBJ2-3	CASSIGPGLAGVRGGATQYF	TGTGCCAGTAGTATAGGGCCGGGACTAGCGGGAGTTAGAGGCGGAGCAACGCAGTATTTT
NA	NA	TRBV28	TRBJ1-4	CASSYTRGGEKLFF	TGTGCCAGCAGTTACACCAGGGGCGGCGAAAAACTGTTTTTT
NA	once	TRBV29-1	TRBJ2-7	CSVELLGRDYEQYF	TGCAGCGTTGAATTGCTTGGCAGGGACTACGAGCAGTACTTC
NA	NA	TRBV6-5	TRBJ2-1	CASRTTKGYNEQFF	TGTGCCAGCAGGACTACCAAAGGATACAATGAGCAGTTCTTC
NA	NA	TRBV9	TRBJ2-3	CASIPTTSLITSTDTQYF	TGTGCCAGCATCCCGACGACTAGTCTAATCACTAGCACAGATACGCAGTATTTT
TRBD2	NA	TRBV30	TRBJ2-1	CAWTPHRGGEQFF	TGTGCCTGGACTCCTCACCGGGGGGGTGAGCAGTTCTTC
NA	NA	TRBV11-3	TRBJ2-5	CASSHTSLETQYF	TGTGCCAGCAGTCATACTAGTCTCGAGACCCAGTACTTC
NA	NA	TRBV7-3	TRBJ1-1	CASSTTGDTEAFF	TGTGCCAGCAGCACAACGGGGGACACTGAAGCTTTCTTT
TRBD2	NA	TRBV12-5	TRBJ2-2	CASGLPRLAEFTGELFF	TGTGCTAGTGGTTTACCTCGACTAGCGGAGTTTACCGGGGAGCTGTTTTTT
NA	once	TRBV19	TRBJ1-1	CASSILLPGTVNTEAFF	TGTGCCAGTAGTATTCTCCTCCCCGGGACTGTGAACACTGAAGCTTTCTTT
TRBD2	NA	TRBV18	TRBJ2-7	CASSPRTSGRGEQYF	TGTGCCAGCTCACCACGGACTAGCGGGAGAGGGGAGCAGTACTTC
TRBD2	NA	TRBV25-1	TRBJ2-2	CASSESSSGRRSGELFF	TGTGCCAGCAGTGAATCGTCTAGCGGGAGGAGATCCGGGGAGCTGTTTTTT
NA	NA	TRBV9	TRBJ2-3	CASSFKGGRGDTQYF	TGTGCCAGCAGCTTCAAGGGGGGGCGGGGAGATACGCAGTATTTT
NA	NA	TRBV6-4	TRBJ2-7	CASSETGTSEQYF	TGTGCCAGCAGTGAGACAGGGACTAGCGAGCAGTACTTC
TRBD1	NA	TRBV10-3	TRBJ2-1	CAIASVTGAFPNEQFF	TGTGCCATCGCTTCCGTGACAGGGGCTTTTCCCAATGAGCAGTTCTTC